These T cell receptor beta chains were read from a single sample in a study of blood T cell repertoires in COVID-19. Clones were read by immunoSEQ multiplex PCR, and TCRdb kept only the in-frame ones, dropping some. The sample has about 210,000 clones, 84% seen once; the top ten hold about 8%. What was sequenced was peripheral blood. These receptors were obtained from a woman aged 50 to 60 with active or convalescent COVID-19. CDR3s include the opening cysteine and the closing phenylalanine or tryptophan. Each record gives: clone size, V gene, D gene, J gene, CDR3 DNA, CDR3 protein. D genes are given only for firm matches. Rows may omit the clone size; those that give it use once, few, many or a size class.

-	TRBV24-1	TRBD1	TRBJ1-2	TGTGCCACCAGTGATTTTAGGGGGACAGATGGCTACACCTTC	CATSDFRGTDGYTF
-	TRBV5-1	-	TRBJ2-2	TGCGCCAGCACTCAGGGAAGTAACACCGGGGAGCTGTTTTTT	CASTQGSNTGELFF
-	TRBV5-6	TRBD1	TRBJ1-4	TGTGCCAGCAGCTTGCTGGGACAGGGTATCGGTGAAAAACTGTTTTTT	CASSLLGQGIGEKLFF
-	TRBV2	-	TRBJ1-5	TGTGCCAGCAGCGACGGGGGGGTGCGCAATCAGCCCCAGCATTTT	CASSDGGVRNQPQHF
-	TRBV15	-	TRBJ2-5	TGTGCCACCAGCAGAGATCTACGGACAACCCTCGGGACCCAGTACTTC	CATSRDLRTTLGTQYF
-	TRBV19	TRBD1	TRBJ1-5	TGTGCCAGTAGACCTTTCCAGGGGGTCGGTCAGCCCCAGCATTTT	CASRPFQGVGQPQHF
-	TRBV19	-	TRBJ2-2	TGTGCCAGTACAGGAAGTCGGATTAACACCGGGGAGCTGTTTTTT	CASTGSRINTGELFF
-	TRBV27	-	TRBJ1-5	TGTGCCAGCAGTCTTCAAGGGGGAAGACAGCCCCAGCATTTT	CASSLQGGRQPQHF
few	TRBV3-1/TRBV3-2	-	TRBJ2-3	TGTGCCAGCAGCGAGGAGGGAGTAGGCACAGATACGCAGTATTTT	CASSEEGVGTDTQYF
-	TRBV5-1	TRBD1	TRBJ1-2	TGCGCCAGCAGCTACCGTGGAGGGGGCTTCTATGGCTACACCTTC	CASSYRGGGFYGYTF
few	TRBV14	-	TRBJ1-3	TGTGCCAGCAGCCAAGATTTTTTCTCAGGGCCTGGAAACACCATATATTTT	CASSQDFFSGPGNTIYF
once	TRBV2	TRBD1	TRBJ1-1	TGTGCCAGCAGACCCGACAGGGGGCGGGACACTGAAGCTTTCTTT	CASRPDRGRDTEAFF
-	TRBV18	-	TRBJ2-5	TGTGCCAGCTCCACCAGTCTAGGAGAGACCCAGTACTTC	CASSTSLGETQYF
-	TRBV11-2	TRBD2	TRBJ2-3	TGTGCCAGCAGCTTGACGACTAGCGGGGTTGGTTTCGCGCAGTATTTT	CASSLTTSGVGFAQYF
-	TRBV4-1	-	TRBJ1-2	TGCGCCAGCAGCAGGTCCGGGACACCTATGGGCTATGGCTACACCTTC	CASSRSGTPMGYGYTF
-	TRBV7-3	TRBD1	TRBJ2-2	TGTGCCAGCAGCCATAGTTGGGACAGGGAAACCGGGGAGCTGTTTTTT	CASSHSWDRETGELFF
-	TRBV6-5	TRBD2	TRBJ2-4	TGTGCCAGCAATAGCGGGCCTTGGGAGGGCATTCAGTACTTC	CASNSGPWEGIQYF
-	TRBV5-1	TRBD1	TRBJ2-2	TGCGCCAGCGGCGGAACTCCCGGGACAGGGGGAACCGGGGAGCTGTTTTTT	CASGGTPGTGGTGELFF
-	TRBV28	-	TRBJ1-3	TGTGCCAGCAGTTTAGGCTCAGGGGCGTACTCTGGAAACACCATATATTTT	CASSLGSGAYSGNTIYF
few	TRBV29-1	-	TRBJ1-3	TGCAGCTTCGCTACTGGAAACACCATATATTTT	CSFATGNTIYF
-	TRBV19	-	TRBJ2-3	TGTGCCAGTAGTACCTCAGCGGGCATCACAGATACGCAGTATTTT	CASSTSAGITDTQYF
-	TRBV4-1	-	TRBJ1-1	TGCGCCAGCAGCCAACCTCCCGGGGGGGGATTGAACACTGAAGCTTTCTTT	CASSQPPGGGLNTEAFF
-	TRBV30	TRBD2	TRBJ2-3	TGTGCCTGGAGCGGGACTAGCGTTATAGATACGCAGTATTTT	CAWSGTSVIDTQYF
-	TRBV2	-	TRBJ2-7	TGTGCCAGCAGGGACAGCGTCCTCTACGAGCAGTACTTC	CASRDSVLYEQYF
-	TRBV29-1	-	TRBJ1-2	TGCAGCGCGGGAACTGATGGCTACACCTTC	CSAGTDGYTF
-	TRBV10-3	TRBD2	TRBJ2-5	TGTGCCATCAGTGCCCGACTAGCGGCAACGTCCTCCCAGGAGACCCAGTACTTC	CAISARLAATSSQETQYF
-	TRBV28	TRBD1	TRBJ1-2	TGTGCCAGCAGTTTTGGGACAGGGGCTCGGGGCTATGGCTACACCTTC	CASSFGTGARGYGYTF
once	TRBV7-3	-	TRBJ1-6	TGTGCCAGCAGCCCTTCGGACAGTGCAACTTCACCCCTCCACTTT	CASSPSDSATSPLHF
-	TRBV9	TRBD1	TRBJ1-2	TGTGCCAGCAGCGTAAGGAGGGCAGGGGGCGGCGGGGACTATGGCTACACCTTC	CASSVRRAGGGGDYGYTF
-	TRBV6-5	-	TRBJ1-2	TGTGCCAGCAGTCTGACAGCCAGCTATGGCTACACCTTC	CASSLTASYGYTF
-	TRBV24-1	-	TRBJ2-3	TGTGCCACCAGTTTAGAGTCCGGTACGCAGTATTTT	CATSLESGTQYF
-	TRBV18	-	TRBJ2-1	TGTGCCAGCTCACCCCAGGAGCGGGCGTTCTACAATGAGCAGTTCTTC	CASSPQERAFYNEQFF
-	TRBV12-5	-	TRBJ1-3	TGTGCTAGTGCCCCGGACGGAGGTGGAAACACCATATATTTT	CASAPDGGGNTIYF
few	TRBV6-5	TRBD1	TRBJ1-5	TGTGCCAGCGGGTGGGACAGGAATCAGCCCCAGCATTTT	CASGWDRNQPQHF
-	TRBV13	TRBD1	TRBJ1-4	TGTGCCAGCAGCGAAGCCGGGACAGGGAGTGAAAAACTGTTTTTT	CASSEAGTGSEKLFF
-	TRBV28	TRBD1	TRBJ1-1	TGTGCCAGCACCCCGGGACAGGGGAGGACTGAAGCTTTCTTT	CASTPGQGRTEAFF
-	TRBV6-6	-	TRBJ1-6	TGTGCCACCAGGGGCCTCTATAATTCACCCCTCCACTTT	CATRGLYNSPLHF
-	TRBV11-2	-	TRBJ1-3	TGTGCCAGCAGCTTCTCGGCAGGGTCTGGAAACACCATATATTTT	CASSFSAGSGNTIYF
-	TRBV11-3	TRBD2	TRBJ2-3	TGTGCCAGCAGCCCTACTAGCGGGAGCTCAGATACGCAGTATTTT	CASSPTSGSSDTQYF
-	TRBV2	-	TRBJ2-7	TGTGCCAGCGGCGGGGCCGGCGAGCAGTACTTC	CASGGAGEQYF
-	TRBV21-1	-	TRBJ2-7	TGTGCCAGCAGCAGACAACTCGACCGGGACTCACCAAATATCTGGCAGTACTTC	CASSRQLDRDSPNIWQYF
-	TRBV5-5	TRBD1	TRBJ1-2	TGTGCCAGCAGCTTTGGGCAGGGGGTAAACTATGGCTACACCTTC	CASSFGQGVNYGYTF
-	TRBV9	TRBD1	TRBJ1-6	TGTGCCAGCAGCCTTTCTGACAGGGGCAATTCACCCCTCCACTTT	CASSLSDRGNSPLHF
-	TRBV2	TRBD2	TRBJ2-3	TGTGCCAGCAGCGCCGTTCTTAAGCGGGGGGCCGGCACAGATACGCAGTATTTT	CASSAVLKRGAGTDTQYF
-	TRBV27	TRBD1	TRBJ1-2	TGTGCCAGCAGTCCGCGGGACAGGATCTATGGCTACACCTTC	CASSPRDRIYGYTF
-	TRBV27	TRBD2	TRBJ2-1	TGTGCCAGCAGCCCCGGGACTAGTAATGAGCAGTTCTTC	CASSPGTSNEQFF
-	TRBV5-4	TRBD2	TRBJ2-1	TGTGCCAGCAAGCGGGAGCGATACAATGAGCAGTTCTTC	CASKRERYNEQFF
-	TRBV9	TRBD2	TRBJ2-5	TGTGCCAGCAGCGATGGACTAGCGGGAGGCCTCTTCGGGGAGACCCAGTACTTC	CASSDGLAGGLFGETQYF
-	TRBV9	-	TRBJ1-5	TGTGCCAGCAGCGTATTGGCGGGAAGTCAGCCCCAGCATTTT	CASSVLAGSQPQHF